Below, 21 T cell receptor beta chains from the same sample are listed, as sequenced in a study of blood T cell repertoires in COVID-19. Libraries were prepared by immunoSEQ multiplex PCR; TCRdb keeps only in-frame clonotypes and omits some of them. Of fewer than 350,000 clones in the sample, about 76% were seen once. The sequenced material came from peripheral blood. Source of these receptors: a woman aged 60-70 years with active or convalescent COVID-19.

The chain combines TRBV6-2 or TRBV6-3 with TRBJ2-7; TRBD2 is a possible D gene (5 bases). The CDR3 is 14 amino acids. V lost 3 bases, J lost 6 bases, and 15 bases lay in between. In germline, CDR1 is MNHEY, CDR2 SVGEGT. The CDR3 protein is CASSYEGSSPEQYF. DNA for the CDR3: TGTGCCAGCAGTTATGAGGGCTCTTCGCCCGAGCAGTACTTC.

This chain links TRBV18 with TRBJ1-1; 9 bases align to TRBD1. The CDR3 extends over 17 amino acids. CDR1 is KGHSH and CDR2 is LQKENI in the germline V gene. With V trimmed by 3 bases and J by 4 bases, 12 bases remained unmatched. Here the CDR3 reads CASSPRTGASDFTEAFF. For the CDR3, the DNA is TGTGCCAGCTCACCGCGGACAGGGGCCTCAGATTTCACTGAAGCTTTCTTT. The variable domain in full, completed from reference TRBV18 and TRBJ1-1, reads NAGVMQNPRHLVRRRGQEARLRCSPMKGHSHVYWYRQLPEEGLKFMVYLQKENIIDESGMPKERFSAEFPKEGPSILRIQQVVRGDSAAYFCASSPRTGASDFTEAFFGQGTRLTVV.

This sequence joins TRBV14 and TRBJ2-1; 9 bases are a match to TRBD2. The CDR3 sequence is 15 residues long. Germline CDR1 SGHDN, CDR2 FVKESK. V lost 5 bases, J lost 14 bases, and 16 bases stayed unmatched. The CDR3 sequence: CASSEGLATLSLKFF. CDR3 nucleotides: TGTGCCAGCAGCGAAGGACTAGCGACCCTCAGCCTAAAGTTCTTC.

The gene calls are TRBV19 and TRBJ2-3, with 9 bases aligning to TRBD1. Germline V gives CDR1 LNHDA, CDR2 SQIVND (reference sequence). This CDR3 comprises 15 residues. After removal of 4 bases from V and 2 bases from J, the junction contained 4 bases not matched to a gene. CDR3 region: CASSTRTGDTDTQYF. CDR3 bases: TGTGCCAGTAGTACCCGGACAGGGGACACAGATACGCAGTATTTT.

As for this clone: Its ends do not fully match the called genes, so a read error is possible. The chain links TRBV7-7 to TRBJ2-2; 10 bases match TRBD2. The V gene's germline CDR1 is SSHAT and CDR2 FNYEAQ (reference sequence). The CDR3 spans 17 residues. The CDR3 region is CASSLSLAGANTGELFF. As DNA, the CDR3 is TGTGCTAGCAGCTTATCCCTAGCGGGGGCGAACACCGGGGAGCTGTTTTTT.

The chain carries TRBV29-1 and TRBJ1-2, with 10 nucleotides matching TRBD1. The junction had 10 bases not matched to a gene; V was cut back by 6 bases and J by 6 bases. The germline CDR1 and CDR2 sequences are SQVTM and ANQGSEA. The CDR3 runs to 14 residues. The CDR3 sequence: CSVCDRGPIDGYTF. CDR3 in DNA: TGCAGCGTCTGCGACAGGGGGCCTATTGATGGCTACACCTTC.

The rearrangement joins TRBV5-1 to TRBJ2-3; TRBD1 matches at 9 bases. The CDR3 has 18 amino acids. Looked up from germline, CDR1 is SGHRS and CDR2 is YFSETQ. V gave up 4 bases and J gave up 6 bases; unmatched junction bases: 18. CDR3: CASSAGQGALQRTDTQYF. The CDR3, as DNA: TGCGCCAGCAGCGCGGGACAGGGAGCCCTTCAGAGGACCGATACGCAGTATTTT.

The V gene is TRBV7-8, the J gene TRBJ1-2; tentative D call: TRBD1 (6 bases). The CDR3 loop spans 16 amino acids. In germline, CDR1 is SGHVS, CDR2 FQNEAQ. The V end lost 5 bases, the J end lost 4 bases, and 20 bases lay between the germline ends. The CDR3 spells CASSPTDTQGIYGYTF. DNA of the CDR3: TGTGCCAGCAGCCCTACAGATACACAGGGAATCTATGGCTACACCTTC.

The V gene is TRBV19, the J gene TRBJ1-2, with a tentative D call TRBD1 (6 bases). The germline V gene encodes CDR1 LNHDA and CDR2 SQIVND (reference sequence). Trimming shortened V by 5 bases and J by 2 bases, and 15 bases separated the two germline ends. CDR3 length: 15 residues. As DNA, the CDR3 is TGTGCCAGTAGTTCCCCCCGGGGGGGCAACTATGGCTACACCTTC. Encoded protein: CASSSPRGGNYGYTF.

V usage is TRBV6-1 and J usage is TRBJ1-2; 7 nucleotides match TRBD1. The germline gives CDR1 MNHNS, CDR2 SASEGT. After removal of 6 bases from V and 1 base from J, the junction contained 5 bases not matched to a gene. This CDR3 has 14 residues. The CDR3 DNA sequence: TGTGCCAGCAGGCCGGGACAGCTTAACTATGGCTACACCTTC. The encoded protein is CASRPGQLNYGYTF.

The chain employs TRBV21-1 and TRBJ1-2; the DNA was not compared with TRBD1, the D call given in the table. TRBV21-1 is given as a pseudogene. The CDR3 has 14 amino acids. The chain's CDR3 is CASSKVAGHNGYTF. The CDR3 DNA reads TGTGCCAGCAGCAAAGTGGCAGGACACAATGGCTACACCTTC.

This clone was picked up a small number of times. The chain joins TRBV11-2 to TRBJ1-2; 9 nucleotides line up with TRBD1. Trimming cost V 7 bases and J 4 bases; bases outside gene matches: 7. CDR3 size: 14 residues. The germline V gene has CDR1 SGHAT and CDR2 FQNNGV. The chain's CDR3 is CASTEQGAGYGYTF. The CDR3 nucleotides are TGTGCCAGCACCGAACAGGGGGCTGGCTATGGCTACACCTTC.

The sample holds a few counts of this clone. CDR3 residues: CASSYLYRGNYEQYF. The CDR3 coding sequence is TGTGCCAGCAGTTACCTGTACAGGGGGAACTACGAGCAGTACTTC. V is TRBV6-2 or TRBV6-3 and J is TRBJ2-7; 8 bases map to TRBD1. The germline CDR1 and CDR2 sequences are MNHEY and SVGEGT. V was pared by 2 bases and J by 3 bases, with 6 bases of the junction left unmatched. The CDR3 is 15 amino acids.

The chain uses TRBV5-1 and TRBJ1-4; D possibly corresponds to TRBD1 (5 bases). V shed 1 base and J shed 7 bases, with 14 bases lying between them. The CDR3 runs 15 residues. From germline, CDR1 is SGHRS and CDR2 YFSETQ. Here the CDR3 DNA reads TGCGCCAGCAGCTTGTGGGGGGACCATTTTGAAAAACTGTTTTTT. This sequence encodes CASSLWGDHFEKLFF.

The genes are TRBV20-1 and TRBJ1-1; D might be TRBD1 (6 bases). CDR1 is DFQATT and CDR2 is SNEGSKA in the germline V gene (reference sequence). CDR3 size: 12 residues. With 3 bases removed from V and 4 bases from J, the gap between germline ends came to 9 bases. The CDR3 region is CSASFRGTEAFF. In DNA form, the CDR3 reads TGCAGTGCTAGTTTCAGGGGCACTGAAGCTTTCTTT.

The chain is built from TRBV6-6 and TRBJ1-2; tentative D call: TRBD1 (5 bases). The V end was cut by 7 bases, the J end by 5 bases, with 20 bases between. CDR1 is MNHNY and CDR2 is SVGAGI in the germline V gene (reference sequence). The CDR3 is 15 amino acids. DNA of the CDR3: TGTGCCAGCACCGACAGTCTTGATGTACGTTATGGCTACACCTTC. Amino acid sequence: CASTDSLDVRYGYTF.

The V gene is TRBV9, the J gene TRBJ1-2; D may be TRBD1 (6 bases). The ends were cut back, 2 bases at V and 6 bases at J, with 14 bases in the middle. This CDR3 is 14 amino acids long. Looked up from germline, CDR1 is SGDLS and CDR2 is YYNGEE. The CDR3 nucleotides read TGTGCCAGCAGCGTTACCGAGGGGGGGCATGGCTACACCTTC. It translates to CASSVTEGGHGYTF. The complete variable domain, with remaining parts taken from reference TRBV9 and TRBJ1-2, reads DSGVTQTPKHLITATGQRVTLRCSPRSGDLSVYWYQQSLDQGLQFLIQYYNGEERAKGNILERFSAQQFPDLHSELNLSSLELGDSALYFCASSVTEGGHGYTFGSGTRLTVV.

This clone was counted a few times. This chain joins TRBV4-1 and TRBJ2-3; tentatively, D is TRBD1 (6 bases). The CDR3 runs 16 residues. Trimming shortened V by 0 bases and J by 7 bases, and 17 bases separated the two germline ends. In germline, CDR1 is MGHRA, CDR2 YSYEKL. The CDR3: CASSQDYRASGHTQYF. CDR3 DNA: TGCGCCAGCAGCCAAGATTACAGGGCCTCCGGGCATACGCAGTATTTT.

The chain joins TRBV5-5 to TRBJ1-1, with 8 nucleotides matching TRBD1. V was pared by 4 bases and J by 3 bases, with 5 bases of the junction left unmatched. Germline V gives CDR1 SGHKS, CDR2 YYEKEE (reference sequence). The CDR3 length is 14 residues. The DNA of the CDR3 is TGTGCCAGCAGCGTCAGGGGGCGCGACACTGAAGCTTTCTTT. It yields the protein CASSVRGRDTEAFF.

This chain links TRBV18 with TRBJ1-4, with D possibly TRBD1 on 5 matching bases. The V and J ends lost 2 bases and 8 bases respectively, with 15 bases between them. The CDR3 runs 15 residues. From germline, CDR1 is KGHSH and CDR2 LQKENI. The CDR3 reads CASSPSGQGLEKLFF. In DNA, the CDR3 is TGTGCCAGCTCACCATCCGGGCAGGGACTCGAAAAACTGTTTTTT.

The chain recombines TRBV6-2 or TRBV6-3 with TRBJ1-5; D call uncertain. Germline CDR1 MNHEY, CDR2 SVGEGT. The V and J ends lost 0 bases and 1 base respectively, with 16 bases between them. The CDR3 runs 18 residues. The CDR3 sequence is CASSYSAGGSESNQPQHF. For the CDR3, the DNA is TGTGCCAGCAGTTACTCCGCAGGTGGGAGCGAGAGCAATCAGCCCCAGCATTTT.